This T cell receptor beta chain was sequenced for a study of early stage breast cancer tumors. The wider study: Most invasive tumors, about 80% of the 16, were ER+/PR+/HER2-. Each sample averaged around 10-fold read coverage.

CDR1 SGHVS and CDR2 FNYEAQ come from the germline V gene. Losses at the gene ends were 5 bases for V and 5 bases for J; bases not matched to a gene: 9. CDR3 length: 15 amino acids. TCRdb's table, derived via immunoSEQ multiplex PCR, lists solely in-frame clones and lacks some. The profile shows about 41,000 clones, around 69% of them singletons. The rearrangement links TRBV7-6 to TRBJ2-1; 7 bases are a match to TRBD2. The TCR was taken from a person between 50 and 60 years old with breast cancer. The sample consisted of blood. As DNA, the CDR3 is TGTGCCAGCAGCCGCGGGGGACGGCGGGACAATGAGCAGTTCTTC. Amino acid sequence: CASSRGGRRDNEQFF.